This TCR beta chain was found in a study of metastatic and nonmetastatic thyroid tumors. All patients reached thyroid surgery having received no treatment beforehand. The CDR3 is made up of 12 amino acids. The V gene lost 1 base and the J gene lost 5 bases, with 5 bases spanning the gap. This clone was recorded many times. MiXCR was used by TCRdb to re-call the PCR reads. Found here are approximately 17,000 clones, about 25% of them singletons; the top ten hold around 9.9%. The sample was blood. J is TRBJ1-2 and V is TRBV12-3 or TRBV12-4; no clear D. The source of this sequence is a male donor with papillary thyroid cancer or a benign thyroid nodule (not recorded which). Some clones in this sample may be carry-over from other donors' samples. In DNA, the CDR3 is TGTGCCAGCAGTTTAGGGCTGTATGGCTACACCTTC. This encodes CASSLGLYGYTF.